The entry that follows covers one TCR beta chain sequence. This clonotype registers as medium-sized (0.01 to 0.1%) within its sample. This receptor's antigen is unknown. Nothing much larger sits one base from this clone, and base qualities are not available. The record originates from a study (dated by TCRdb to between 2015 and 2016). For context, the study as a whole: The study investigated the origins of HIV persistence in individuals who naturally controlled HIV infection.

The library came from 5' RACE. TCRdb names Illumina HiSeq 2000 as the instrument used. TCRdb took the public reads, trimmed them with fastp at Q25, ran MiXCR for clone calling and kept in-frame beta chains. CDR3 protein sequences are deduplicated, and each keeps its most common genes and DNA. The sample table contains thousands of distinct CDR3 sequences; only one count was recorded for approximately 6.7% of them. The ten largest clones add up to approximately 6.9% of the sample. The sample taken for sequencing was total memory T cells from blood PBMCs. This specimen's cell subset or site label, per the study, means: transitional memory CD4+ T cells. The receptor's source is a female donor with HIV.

The encoded CDR3 is CAISGQTGSYEAFF. The sequenced DNA: TGTGCCATCAGTGGTCAGACAGGGTCCTATGAAGCTTTCTTT. The chain links TRBV10-3 with TRBJ1-1; 7 middle bases align to TRBD1. For this chain, trimming is 4 bases at the V end and 7 bases at the J end, and the number of junction bases without a gene match is 9. The germline V gene sets CDR1 to ENHRY and CDR2 to SYGVKD. Taken from cysteine to phenylalanine, the CDR3 has 14 residues. The entry retains the CDR3 DNA only, 42 bases that are in frame from base 1.